What follows are 2 T cell receptor beta chains derived from one specimen sequenced in a study of T cells in Graves' hyperthyroidism and ophthalmopathy. Amplified TCR beta CDR3 regions derived from RNA transcripts. Primed by the HTBI set, a first-round RT-PCR was run on the TCR CDR3. MiXCR, run by TCRdb on the multiplex PCR reads, gives a single entry per CDR3 protein. The table lists around 580,000 distinct CDR3 sequences, about half of them singletons, with about 8.3% in the top ten. The sequenced sample consisted of peripheral blood or thyroid tissue (not recorded which). The receptors here all came from a woman aged 18 to 35 with Graves' hyperthyroidism.

This clonotype was seen at least ten times. The chain carries TRBV12-3 or TRBV12-4 and TRBJ1-4; no clear D. There are 15 residues in the CDR3. Trimming removed 4 bases at V and 0 bases at J, with 9 bases between. The CDR3 is CASSSDGATNEKLFF. The CDR3 DNA reads as TGTGCCAGCAGTTCGGACGGTGCAACTAATGAAAAACTGTTTTTT.

In its sample, this clonotype was seen many times. The chain uses TRBV24-1 and TRBJ1-1; no definite D call. CDR3 size: 14 residues. The germline V gene encodes CDR1 KGHDR and CDR2 SFDVKD. Trimming cost V 7 bases and J 0 bases, with 11 bases left between them. The CDR3 sequence is CATRGTEMNTEAFF. CDR3 DNA sequence: TGTGCCACCAGGGGCACAGAGATGAACACTGAAGCTTTCTTT.